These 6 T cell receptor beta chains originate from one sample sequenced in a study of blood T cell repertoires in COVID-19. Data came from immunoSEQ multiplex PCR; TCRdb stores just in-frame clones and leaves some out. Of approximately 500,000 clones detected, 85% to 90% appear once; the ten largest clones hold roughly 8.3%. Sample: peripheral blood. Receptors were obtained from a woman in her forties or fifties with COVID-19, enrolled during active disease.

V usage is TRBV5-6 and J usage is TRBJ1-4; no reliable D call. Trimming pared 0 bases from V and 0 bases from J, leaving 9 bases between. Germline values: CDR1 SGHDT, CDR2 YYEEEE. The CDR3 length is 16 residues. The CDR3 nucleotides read TGTGCCAGCAGCTTGGACCGAGGGTCAACTAATGAAAAACTGTTTTTT. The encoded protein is CASSLDRGSTNEKLFF. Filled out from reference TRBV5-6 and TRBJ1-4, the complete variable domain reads DAGVTQSPTHLIKTRGQQVTLRCSPKSGHDTVSWYQQALGQGPQFIFQYYEEEERQRGNFPDRFSGHQFPNYSSELNVNALLLGDSALYLCASSLDRGSTNEKLFFGSGTQLSVL.

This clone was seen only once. Written as DNA, the CDR3 is TGTGCCAGCAATCAGGACAGCAATGGCTACACCTTC. Its protein is CASNQDSNGYTF. The chain links TRBV6-5 to TRBJ1-2; TRBD1 is a possible D gene (6 bases). The CDR3 length is 12 residues. V was shortened by 7 bases and J by 6 bases, with 12 bases between the two germline ends. CDR1 and CDR2 from the germline V gene are MNHEY and SVGAGI.

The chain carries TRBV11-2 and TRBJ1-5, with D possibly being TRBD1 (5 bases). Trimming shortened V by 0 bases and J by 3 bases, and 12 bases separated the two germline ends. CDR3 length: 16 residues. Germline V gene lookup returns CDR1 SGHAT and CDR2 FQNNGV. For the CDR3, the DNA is TGTGCCAGCAGCTTAGATAGGGGCGGGATCAATCAGCCCCAGCATTTT. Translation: CASSLDRGGINQPQHF. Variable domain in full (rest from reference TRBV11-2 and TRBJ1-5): EAGVAQSPRYKIIEKRQSVAFWCNPISGHATLYWYQQILGQGPKLLIQFQNNGVVDDSQLPKDRFSAERLKGVDSTLKIQPAKLEDSAVYLCASSLDRGGINQPQHFGDGTRLSIL.

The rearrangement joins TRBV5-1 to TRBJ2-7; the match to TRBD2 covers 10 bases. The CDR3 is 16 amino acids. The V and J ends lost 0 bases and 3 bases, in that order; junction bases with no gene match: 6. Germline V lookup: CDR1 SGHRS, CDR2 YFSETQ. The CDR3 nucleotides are TGCGCCAGCAGCTTGGAAGCGGGGGGGCCGGGCTACGAGCAGTACTTC. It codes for CASSLEAGGPGYEQYF. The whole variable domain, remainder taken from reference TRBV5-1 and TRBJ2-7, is KAGVTQTPRYLIKTRGQQVTLSCSPISGHRSVSWYQQTPGQGLQFLFEYFSETQRNKGNFPGRFSGRQFSNSRSEMNVSTLELGDSALYLCASSLEAGGPGYEQYFGPGTRLTVT.

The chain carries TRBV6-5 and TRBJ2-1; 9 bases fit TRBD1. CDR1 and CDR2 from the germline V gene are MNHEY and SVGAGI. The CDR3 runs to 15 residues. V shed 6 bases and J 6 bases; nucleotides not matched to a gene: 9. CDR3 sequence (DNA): TGTGCCAGCAGATACGACAGGGGGACACTCAATGAGCAGTTCTTC. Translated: CASRYDRGTLNEQFF.

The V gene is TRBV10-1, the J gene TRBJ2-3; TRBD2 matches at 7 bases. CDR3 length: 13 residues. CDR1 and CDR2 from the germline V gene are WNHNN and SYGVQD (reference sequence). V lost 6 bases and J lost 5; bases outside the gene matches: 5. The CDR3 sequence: CASSGGTRDTQYF. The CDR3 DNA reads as TGCGCCAGCAGCGGGGGGACCAGAGATACGCAGTATTTT.